This T cell receptor beta chain is from a study of human T cells and chemical hapten exposure. The time point: patch test 2, 6 weeks after DPC sensitization. Treatment meaning: therapeutic diphenylcyclopropenone sensitization with weekly scalp DPC. The CDR3 is 14 amino acids. V lost 2 bases, J lost 8 bases, and 13 bases lay in between. Each CDR3 protein gets one entry after TCRdb re-called the RACE reads with MiXCR. Among about 400,000 distinct CDR3 sequences listed, roughly 6% were seen once. Material: whole blood, obtained in connection with sensitization to the hapten diphenylcyclopropenone (DPC). The rearrangement uses TRBV12-3 or TRBV12-4 and TRBJ1-3; D gene uncertain. The TCR was taken from a woman between 18 and 29 years old with alopecia areata. Some clones in this sample may be carry-over from other donors' samples. For the CDR3, the DNA is TGTGCCAGCAGTTTACTATTAACGGGAGACACCATATATTTT. It codes for CASSLLLTGDTIYF.